What follows are 22 T cell receptor beta chains derived from one specimen sequenced in a study of T cell responses to AZD1222 COVID-19 vaccine. Here immunoSEQ multiplex PCR was the method, and the copy in TCRdb shows in-frame clones only, minus some. The top ten hold roughly 1.7% of the sample, which has approximately 150,000 clones, around nine tenths seen once. Sequencing used peripheral blood, obtained 28 days after the second AZD1222 dose. The receptors were sampled from an adult who received the AZD1222 COVID-19 vaccine.

The gene calls are TRBV7-3 and TRBJ1-1, with D maybe TRBD1 (5 bases). V lost 5 bases, J lost 1 base, and 20 bases lay in between. Germline V gene lookup returns CDR1 SGHTA and CDR2 FQGTGA. The length of the CDR3 is 17 residues. CDR3 in DNA: TGTGCCAGCAGCCCCTCAGTTGGCGCGGGGACGAACACTGAAGCTTTCTTT. It is translated as CASSPSVGAGTNTEAFF.

This clone is a singleton in its sample. The chain combines TRBV6-5 with TRBJ2-1; 12 positions agree with TRBD2. In germline, CDR1 is MNHEY, CDR2 SVGAGI. This CDR3 spans 15 amino acids. J lost 9 bases, V lost 4 bases, and 7 bases had no gene match. DNA of the CDR3: TGTGCCAGCAGTTCCTTCTCTAGCGGGAGGGGTGAGCAGTTCTTC. This translates into CASSSFSSGRGEQFF.

The gene calls are TRBV4-2 and TRBJ2-4, with D possibly matching TRBD2 (6 bases). The germline CDR1 and CDR2 sequences are LGHNA and YNFKEQ. Trimming removed 4 bases at V and 3 bases at J, with 22 bases between. The CDR3 loop spans 18 amino acids. CDR3 bases: TGTGCCAGCAGCCTAAATGATGGTAGCGGAGATGTCAAAAACATTCAGTACTTC. It is translated as CASSLNDGSGDVKNIQYF.

This clone has only one observation. The CDR3 DNA sequence: TGCAGCGTTGAAGCGGGAGCGAATGAGCAGTTCTTC. This encodes CSVEAGANEQFF. The chain has TRBV29-1 and TRBJ2-1; possibly TRBD2 for D (6 bases). Germline V gene lookup returns CDR1 SQVTM and CDR2 ANQGSEA. V lost 1 base, J lost 7 bases, and 8 bases lay in between. The CDR3 sequence is 12 residues long.

This rearrangement joins TRBV3-1 (or the pseudogene TRBV3-2) to TRBJ2-7, with TRBD1 as a possible D gene (6 bases). V lost 5 bases and J 3 bases, leaving 14 bases between the germline ends. The length of the CDR3 is 14 residues. Per the germline V gene, CDR1 is LGHDT and CDR2 is YNNKEL (reference sequence). CDR3 loop: CASSSRQEDYEQYF. CDR3 nucleotide sequence: TGTGCCAGCAGCTCACGACAGGAGGACTACGAGCAGTACTTC.

The chain has TRBV27 and TRBJ2-2, with D unclear. This CDR3 comprises 13 residues. The germline gives CDR1 MNHEY, CDR2 SMNVEV (reference sequence). The V end was cut by 4 bases, the J end by 6 bases, with 9 bases between. In DNA, the CDR3 is TGTGCCAGCAGTTCGGGCGACGCCGGGGAGCTGTTTTTT. Translated: CASSSGDAGELFF.

This chain links TRBV12-3 or TRBV12-4 with TRBJ2-7; D may be TRBD1 or TRBD2 (6 bases each). This CDR3 has 11 residues. V was cut by 5 bases and J by 9 bases, with 11 bases left in between. CDR3 sequence: CASSHREAQYF. The CDR3 DNA reads as TGTGCCAGCAGTCACAGGGAGGCGCAGTACTTC.

On this clone: An end of the junction differs from the germline gene, which may be a read error. J is TRBJ1-1 and V is TRBV5-1; the D is unclear. The germline gives CDR1 SGHRS, CDR2 YFSETQ. CDR3 length: 13 amino acids. The CDR3 bases are TGCGCCAGCAGATTGGAACTGAACACTGAAGCTTTCTTT. Protein sequence: CASRLELNTEAFF.

The chain uses TRBV28 and TRBJ1-2; perhaps TRBD1 as D (6 bases). CDR1 and CDR2 from the germline V gene are MDHEN and SYDVKM. V was pared by 5 bases and J by 0 bases, with 19 bases between. The CDR3 sequence is 17 residues long. The CDR3 sequence is CASSPLGGEPPNYGYTF. CDR3 DNA sequence: TGTGCCAGCAGTCCCTTGGGGGGCGAACCCCCTAACTATGGCTACACCTTC.

The chain employs TRBV5-1 and TRBJ2-3, with D unclear. The V end lost 5 bases, the J end lost 2 bases, and 9 bases lay between the germline ends. The CDR3 has 13 amino acids. Germline values: CDR1 SGHRS, CDR2 YFSETQ. The CDR3 bases are TGCGCCAGCAGTCAAGAAGTCACAGATACGCAGTATTTT. This encodes CASSQEVTDTQYF.

This clone has a handful of counts. The chain couples TRBV28 to TRBJ1-1; D possibly corresponds to TRBD1 (5 bases). CDR1 and CDR2 from the germline V gene are MDHEN and SYDVKM. Trimming took off 4 bases at V and 3 bases at J, with 12 bases between the two ends. This CDR3 is 14 amino acids long. CDR3 sequence (DNA): TGTGCCAGCAGTTCCCCGGCAGGGCACACTGAAGCTTTCTTT. Protein: CASSSPAGHTEAFF.

This clone was detected once. The chain recombines TRBV19 with TRBJ1-1; 8 bases are a match to TRBD1. The V gene end was trimmed by 6 bases and the J gene end by 3 bases; junction bases not matched to a gene: 9. Germline CDR1 LNHDA, CDR2 SQIVND (reference sequence). The CDR3 runs 15 residues. The CDR3 sequence: CASRIWPGQDTEAFF. The CDR3 DNA reads as TGTGCCAGTAGAATTTGGCCGGGACAGGACACTGAAGCTTTCTTT.

The chain employs TRBV9 and TRBJ2-3; D unclear. The germline CDR1 and CDR2 sequences are SGDLS and YYNGEE. V lost 3 bases to trimming and J lost 5 bases, with 13 bases between them. CDR3 length: 14 residues. CDR3 protein: CASSALIVGDTQYF. CDR3 bases: TGTGCCAGCAGCGCTCTAATAGTAGGAGATACGCAGTATTTT.

This chain joins TRBV12-3 or TRBV12-4 and TRBJ2-1, with D perhaps TRBD2 (5 bases). V gave up 6 bases and J gave up 8 bases, with 11 bases separating them. The CDR3 covers 12 residues. The CDR3, as DNA: TGTGCCAGCAGAGCTAGCAAGGATGAGCAGTTCTTC. The encoded protein is CASRASKDEQFF.

V gene TRBV4-2 combines with J gene TRBJ2-7; 11 bases are shared with TRBD2. Germline V gene lookup returns CDR1 LGHNA and CDR2 YNFKEQ. The CDR3 has 16 amino acids. V trimming: 5 bases; J trimming: 2 bases; junction bases outside the gene matches: 8. Here the CDR3 reads CASSKGGTSGTYEQYF. The CDR3 bases are TGTGCCAGCAGCAAAGGAGGGACTAGCGGTACCTACGAGCAGTACTTC.

This rearrangement joins TRBV5-1 to TRBJ2-3; D is ambiguous. CDR1 is SGHRS, CDR2 YFSETQ, per germline. With 0 bases removed from V and 0 bases from J, the gap between germline ends came to 11 bases. The CDR3 has 16 residues. The CDR3 here is CASSLGGRRSTDTQYF. CDR3 DNA: TGCGCCAGCAGCTTGGGTGGCAGGCGAAGCACAGATACGCAGTATTTT.

CDR3 in amino acids: CATSRVVGANSPLHF. The CDR3 DNA is TGTGCCACCAGCAGGGTCGTCGGGGCGAATTCACCCCTCCACTTT. The chain joins TRBV15 to TRBJ1-6; D might be TRBD1 (5 bases). Germline CDR1 LNHNV, CDR2 YYDKDF (reference sequence). The CDR3 covers 15 residues. The germline V and J ends were trimmed by 3 bases and 7 bases, with 13 bases remaining between them.

V and J are TRBV6-5 and TRBJ1-1; D is undetermined. Trimming took 6 bases from V and 1 from J, leaving 9 bases between them. Germline CDR1 reads MNHEY; CDR2 reads SVGAGI. This CDR3 has 13 amino acids. The chain's CDR3 is CASSLGWNTEAFF. DNA for the CDR3: TGTGCCAGCAGCCTGGGCTGGAACACTGAAGCTTTCTTT.

This chain's CDR3 is CASRETGTGNIQYF. The CDR3, as DNA: TGTGCCAGCAGAGAGACCGGGACTGGAAACATTCAGTACTTC. The genes are TRBV2 and TRBJ2-4, with a weak D call TRBD2 (6 bases). Trimming pared 6 bases from V and 6 bases from J, leaving 15 bases between. There are 14 residues in the CDR3. Germline V lookup: CDR1 SNHLY, CDR2 FYNNEI.

CDR3 amino acids: CASSIPPWDYTF. The CDR3 DNA follows: TGTGCCAGTAGTATACCCCCTTGGGACTACACCTTC. The chain joins TRBV19 to TRBJ1-2, with D uncertain. Per germline, CDR1 LNHDA and CDR2 SQIVND (reference sequence). The ends were cut back, 2 bases at V and 10 bases at J, with 11 bases in the middle. The CDR3 runs 12 residues.

This rearrangement joins TRBV6-2 or TRBV6-3 to TRBJ2-7, with 8 bases identical to TRBD2. This CDR3 is built from 16 residues. Trimming took 5 bases from V and 4 from J; bases not matched to a gene: 13. CDR1 MNHEY and CDR2 SVGEGT come from the germline V gene. The CDR3 reads CASSRLGAGVGYEQYF. The CDR3 nucleotides read TGTGCCAGCAGTCGACTAGGAGCGGGAGTGGGGTACGAGCAGTACTTC.

The table lists this clone with a count of one. The V gene is TRBV12-3 or TRBV12-4, the J gene TRBJ2-3; D call uncertain. The CDR3 is 11 amino acids. The V end lost 6 bases, the J end lost 6 bases, and 7 bases lay between the germline ends. The CDR3: CASRARDTQYF. The CDR3 DNA reads TGTGCCAGCAGGGCTAGGGATACGCAGTATTTT.